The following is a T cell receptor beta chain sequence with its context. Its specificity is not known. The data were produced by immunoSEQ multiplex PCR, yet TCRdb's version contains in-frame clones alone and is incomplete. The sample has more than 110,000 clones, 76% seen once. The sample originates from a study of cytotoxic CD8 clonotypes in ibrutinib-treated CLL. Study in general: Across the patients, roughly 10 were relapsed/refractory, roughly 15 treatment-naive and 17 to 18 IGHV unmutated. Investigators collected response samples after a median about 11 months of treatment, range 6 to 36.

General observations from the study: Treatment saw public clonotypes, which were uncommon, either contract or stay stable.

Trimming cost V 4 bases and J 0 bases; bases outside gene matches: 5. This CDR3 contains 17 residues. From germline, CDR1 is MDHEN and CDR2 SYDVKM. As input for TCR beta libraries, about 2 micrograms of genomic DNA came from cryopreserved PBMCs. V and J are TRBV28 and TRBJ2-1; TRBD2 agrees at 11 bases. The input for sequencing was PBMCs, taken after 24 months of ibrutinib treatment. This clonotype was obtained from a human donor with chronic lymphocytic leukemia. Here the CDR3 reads CASSSGTSGGSYNEQFF. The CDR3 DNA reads TGTGCCAGCAGTTCGGGGACTAGCGGAGGCTCCTACAATGAGCAGTTCTTC.